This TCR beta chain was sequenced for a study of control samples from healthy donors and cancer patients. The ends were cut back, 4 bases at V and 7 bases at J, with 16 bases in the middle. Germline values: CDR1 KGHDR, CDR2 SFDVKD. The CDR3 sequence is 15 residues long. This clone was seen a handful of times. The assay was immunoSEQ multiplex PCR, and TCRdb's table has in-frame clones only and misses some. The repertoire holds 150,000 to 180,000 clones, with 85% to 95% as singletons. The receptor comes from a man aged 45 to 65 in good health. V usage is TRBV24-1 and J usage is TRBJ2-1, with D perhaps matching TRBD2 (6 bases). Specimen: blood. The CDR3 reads CATSEAGLGRNEQFF. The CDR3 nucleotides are TGTGCCACCAGTGAGGCGGGACTGGGGAGGAATGAGCAGTTCTTC.